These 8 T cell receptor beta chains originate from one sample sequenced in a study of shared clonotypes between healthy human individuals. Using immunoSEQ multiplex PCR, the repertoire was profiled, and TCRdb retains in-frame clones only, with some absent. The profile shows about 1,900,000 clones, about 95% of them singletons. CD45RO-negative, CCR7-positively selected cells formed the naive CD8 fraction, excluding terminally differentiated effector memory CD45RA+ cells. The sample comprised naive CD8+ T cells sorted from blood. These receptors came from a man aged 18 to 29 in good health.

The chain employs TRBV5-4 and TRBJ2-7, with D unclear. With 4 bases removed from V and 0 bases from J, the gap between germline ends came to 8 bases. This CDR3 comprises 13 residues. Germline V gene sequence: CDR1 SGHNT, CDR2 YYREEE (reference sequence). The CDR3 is CASSSVPSYEQYF. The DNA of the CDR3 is TGTGCCAGCAGCAGTGTGCCCTCCTACGAGCAGTACTTC.

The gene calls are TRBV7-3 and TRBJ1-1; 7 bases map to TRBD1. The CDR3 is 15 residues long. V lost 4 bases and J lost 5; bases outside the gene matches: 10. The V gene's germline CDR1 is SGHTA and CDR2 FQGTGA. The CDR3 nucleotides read TGTGCCAGCAGCTCCCCAGGGGGATGGGGTACTGAAGCTTTCTTT. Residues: CASSSPGGWGTEAFF.

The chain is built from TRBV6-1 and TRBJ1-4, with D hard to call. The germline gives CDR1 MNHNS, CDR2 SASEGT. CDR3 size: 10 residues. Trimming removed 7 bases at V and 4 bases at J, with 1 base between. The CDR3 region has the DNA TGTGCCAGCAATAATGAAAAACTGTTTTTT. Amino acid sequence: CASNNEKLFF.

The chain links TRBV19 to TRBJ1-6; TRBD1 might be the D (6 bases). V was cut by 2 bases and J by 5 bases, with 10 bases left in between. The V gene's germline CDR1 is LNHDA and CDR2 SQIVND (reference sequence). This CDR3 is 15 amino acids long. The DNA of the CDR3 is TGTGCCAGTAGTATAACACAGGGAAATAATTCACCCCTCCACTTT. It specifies CASSITQGNNSPLHF. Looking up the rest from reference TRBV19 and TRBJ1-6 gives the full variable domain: DGGITQSPKYLFRKEGQNVTLSCEQNLNHDAMYWYRQDPGQGLRLIYYSQIVNDFQKGDIAEGYSVSREKKESFPLTVTSAQKNPTAFYLCASSITQGNNSPLHFGNGTRLTVT.

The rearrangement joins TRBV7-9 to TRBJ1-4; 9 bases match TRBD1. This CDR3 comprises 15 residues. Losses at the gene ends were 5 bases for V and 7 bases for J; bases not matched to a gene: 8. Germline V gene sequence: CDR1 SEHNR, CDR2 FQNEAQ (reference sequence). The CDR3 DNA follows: TGTGCCAGCAGCACCCCGGGACAGGGAATTGAAAAACTGTTTTTT. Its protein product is CASSTPGQGIEKLFF.

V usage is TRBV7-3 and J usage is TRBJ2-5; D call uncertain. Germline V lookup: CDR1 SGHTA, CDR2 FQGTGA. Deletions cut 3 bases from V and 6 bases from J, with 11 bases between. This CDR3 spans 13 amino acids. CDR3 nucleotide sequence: TGTGCCAGCAGCTTGGACGGTCAAAAGACCCAGTACTTC. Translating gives CASSLDGQKTQYF.

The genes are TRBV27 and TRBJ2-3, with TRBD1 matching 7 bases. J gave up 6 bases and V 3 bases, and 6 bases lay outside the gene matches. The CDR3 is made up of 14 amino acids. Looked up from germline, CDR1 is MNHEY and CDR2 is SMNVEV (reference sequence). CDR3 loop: CASSLGTEPDTQYF. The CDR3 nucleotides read TGTGCCAGCAGTTTGGGGACAGAGCCCGATACGCAGTATTTT.

The DNA for the CDR3 is TGTGCCAGCCAGTGGTCGGGAACAGATACGCAGTATTTT. It encodes CASQWSGTDTQYF. The V and J genes are TRBV28 and TRBJ2-3; tentatively, D is TRBD2 (5 bases). The CDR3 spans 13 residues. Germline loops: CDR1 MDHEN, CDR2 SYDVKM. Trimming took off 8 bases at V and 3 bases at J, with 12 bases between the two ends.